A selection of T cell receptor beta chains follows, all from one sample in a study of blood T cell repertoires in COVID-19. Repertoires were generated with immunoSEQ multiplex PCR, while TCRdb's copy carries only in-frame clones and drops some. The repertoire holds over 350,000 clones, roughly 92% seen once, with just over 0.85% in the top ten. The sequencing input was PBMCs or T cells enriched from blood (not recorded which). These receptors were collected from a middle-aged woman who had been exposed to COVID-19. Both conserved end residues are part of each CDR3. The D gene is left open where the match is weak. Clone size appears in some rows only: once, few, many, or a class for an expanded clone.

>TRBJ1-1|NA|NA|TRBV19
CASSIAMNTEAFF
TGTGCCAGTAGTATCGCGATGAACACTGAAGCTTTCTTT
>TRBJ2-2|TRBD1|NA|TRBV14
CASSRLTGTTGELFF
TGTGCCAGCAGCCGCTTGACAGGGACAACCGGGGAGCTGTTTTTT
>TRBJ1-1|NA|NA|TRBV7-2
CASSLPRRGWAFF
TGTGCCAGCAGCCTCCCGCGGCGAGGGTGGGCTTTCTTT
>TRBJ2-7|TRBD2|NA|TRBV5-6
CASSETSGSLYEQYF
TGTGCCAGCAGCGAAACTAGCGGGAGTTTGTACGAGCAGTACTTC
>TRBJ2-3|TRBD1|NA|TRBV3-1/TRBV3-2
CASRLGQAFDTQYF
TGTGCCAGCAGACTGGGACAGGCATTCGATACGCAGTATTTT
>TRBJ2-7|TRBD2|NA|TRBV10-2
CASTRTSESSYEQYF
TGCGCCAGCACTAGGACTAGCGAGAGTTCCTACGAGCAGTACTTC
>TRBJ1-2|NA|NA|TRBV14
CASSQVDNYGYTF
TGTGCCAGCAGCCAGGTAGATAACTATGGCTACACCTTC
>TRBJ2-7|TRBD1|NA|TRBV24-1
CATSDTRTGGYEQYF
TGTGCCACCAGTGATACTCGGACAGGGGGATACGAGCAGTACTTC
>TRBJ2-7|NA|NA|TRBV9
CASSVAVSGLYEQYF
TGTGCCAGCAGCGTAGCGGTTAGCGGCCTCTACGAGCAGTACTTC
>TRBJ2-7|NA|once|TRBV25-1
CASRSGLSYEQYF
TGTGCCAGCAGGTCGGGTCTGTCCTACGAGCAGTACTTC
>TRBJ2-7|TRBD1|NA|TRBV3-1/TRBV3-2
CASRRTGSSYEQYF
TGTGCCAGCAGACGGACAGGGAGCTCCTACGAGCAGTACTTC
>TRBJ1-2|NA|NA|TRBV5-6
CASSLYRNFNYGYTF
TGTGCCAGCAGCTTGTACAGAAACTTTAACTATGGCTACACCTTC
>TRBJ2-1|TRBD2|NA|TRBV4-2
CASSTTMLAGGKNEQFF
TGTGCCAGCAGCACCACAATGCTAGCGGGAGGTAAGAATGAGCAGTTCTTC
>TRBJ2-7|NA|NA|TRBV7-2
CASSPRSGQTYEQYF
TGTGCCAGCAGCCCAAGGTCAGGACAGACCTACGAGCAGTACTTC
>TRBJ1-2|TRBD1|NA|TRBV9
CASSSGQGVLPNYGYTF
TGTGCCAGCAGCTCGGGACAGGGTGTATTACCTAACTATGGCTACACCTTC
>TRBJ2-5|TRBD1|NA|TRBV30
CAWRDRGLETQYF
TGTGCCTGGAGGGACAGGGGGCTGGAGACCCAGTACTTC
>TRBJ2-7|NA|NA|TRBV7-2
CASSLAFSRGGSYSYEQYF
TGTGCCAGCAGCTTAGCCTTTTCGAGGGGGGGATCCTACTCCTACGAGCAGTACTTC
>TRBJ1-3|NA|NA|TRBV15
CATSRDPGSGNTIYF
TGTGCCACCAGCAGAGACCCCGGGTCTGGAAACACCATATATTTT
>TRBJ1-5|NA|NA|TRBV30
CAWSDRSNQPQHF
TGTGCCTGGAGCGACAGGAGTAATCAGCCCCAGCATTTT
>TRBJ1-5|NA|NA|TRBV2
CASKGQSNQPQHF
TGTGCCAGCAAAGGACAAAGCAATCAGCCCCAGCATTTT
>TRBJ1-6|NA|NA|TRBV18
CASSPKGGNSPLHF
TGTGCCAGCTCACCAAAAGGGGGTAATTCACCCCTCCACTTT
>TRBJ2-1|NA|NA|TRBV14
CASSVISGSYNEQFF
TGTGCCAGCAGCGTAATTAGCGGAAGCTACAATGAGCAGTTCTTC